This TCR beta chain derives from a study of OX40 agonist ivuxolimab in advanced cancers. Broader study findings: Clones of CD4+ and CD8+ blood T cells grew by week 6 at doses of 0.1 to 3.0 mg/kg. Individuals who were partial responders at 0.1-3.0 mg/kg had clonal expansion that ranked among the lowest.

Autoimmune disease history or systemic immunosuppression meant exclusion. Comment on this clone: The antigen remains unidentified.

TCRdb keeps only in-frame clones here, not all; method: immunoSEQ multiplex PCR. The table lists about 27,000 clones, roughly 80% of them singletons. This specimen was CD4+ or CD8+ T cells sorted from blood, taken in a trial of the OX40 agonist ivuxolimab. This receptor was obtained from an adult with an advanced solid tumor such as melanoma, head and neck, liver or kidney cancer.

The CDR3 nucleotides read TGCGCCAGCCGACAGGACACGTCTGGTGGCTACACCTTC. Translating gives CASRQDTSGGYTF. This chain links TRBV5-1 with TRBJ1-2, with a tentative D call TRBD1 (6 bases). The CDR3 length is 13 residues. V lost 7 bases and J 7 bases, leaving 17 bases between the germline ends. Germline-derived CDR1 and CDR2 are SGHRS and YFSETQ.